Here is one T cell receptor (beta chain) with its context. These data originate in a study of blood T cell repertoires in COVID-19. Study-level information: Sites across the United States, Italy and Spain contributed samples from acute and convalescent COVID-19.

The CDR3 contains 15 residues. V lost 4 bases and J 0 bases, leaving 12 bases between the germline ends. CDR1 is KGHDR and CDR2 is SFDVKD in the germline V gene. Sequencing used immunoSEQ multiplex PCR; TCRdb keeps in-frame clones, though not all of them. The data show 250,000 to 350,000 clones, about four fifths seen once. Sample: peripheral blood. This receptor was obtained from a human donor with COVID-19, enrolled during active disease. The donor label of this sample is uncertain. The chain has TRBV24-1 and TRBJ2-7; a possible D gene is TRBD1 (6 bases). CDR3: CATSDHRDTSYEQYF. Written as DNA, the CDR3 is TGTGCCACCAGTGACCACCGGGACACCTCCTACGAGCAGTACTTC.